The T cell receptor beta chain under discussion was sequenced for a study of blood T cell repertoires in COVID-19. Across the study: PBMCs, B-cell-depleted T cells, or T cells provided the cDNA or gDNA that made up the material.

In the source study's methods: Counts of nucleated cells, estimated from reference gene primer amplification, were obtained. Sequencing was performed with immunoSEQ multiplex PCR; in TCRdb, only in-frame clones are kept and a portion is missing. From that table come the V and J calls and clone size; the DNA was used to work out D and trimming. The sample has a few hundred thousand clones; 85% to 90% are singletons. The Seattle patients, enrolled during active infection, were followed longitudinally. Germline lookup yields CDR1 KGHSH and CDR2 LQKENI. The germline V and J ends were trimmed by 2 bases and 2 bases, with 10 bases remaining between them. This CDR3 contains 15 residues.

The material sequenced was peripheral blood. The chain carries TRBV18 and TRBJ1-3; D perhaps matches TRBD1 (6 bases). The clonotype originates from a woman between 45 and 60 years old with COVID-19, enrolled during active disease. The CDR3 is CASSPGTGTGNTIYF. The CDR3 nucleotides read TGTGCCAGCTCACCAGGTACAGGGACTGGAAACACCATATATTTT.